These T cell receptor beta chains were read from a single sample in a study of T-cell memory formation after mild COVID-19. MiXCR, run by TCRdb on the 5' RACE reads, gives a single entry per CDR3 protein. The data show about 350,000 distinct CDR3 sequences, around 27% seen once. The sequenced sample consisted of PBMCs or a T cell subset sorted from them (not recorded which). All receptors come from an adult woman who had mild COVID-19 (a few samples of this study predate the infection). Cell type and time point are not known. Each CDR3 is given with its conserved first and last residue. The D gene is left open where the match is weak. Rows may omit the clone size; those that give it use once, few, many or a size class.

V gene	J gene	D gene	clone size	CDR3 protein	CDR3 DNA
TRBV24-1	TRBJ2-3	TRBD1	.	CATSEPTGADTQYF	TGTGCCACCAGTGAGCCGACAGGGGCAGATACGCAGTATTTT
TRBV12-3/TRBV12-4	TRBJ1-1	.	once	CASSPDEVEAFF	TGTGCCAGCAGTCCAGACGAGGTTGAAGCTTTCTTT
TRBV5-1	TRBJ1-5	.	few	CASSLDGASNQPQHF	TGCGCCAGCAGCTTGGACGGCGCTAGCAATCAGCCCCAGCATTTT
TRBV7-9	TRBJ2-1	.	few	CASSLGGDSPRFF	TGTGCCAGCAGCTTAGGAGGTGATTCCCCTAGATTCTTC
TRBV12-3/TRBV12-4	TRBJ1-5	.	.	CASSLSDSRGQPQHF	TGTGCCAGCAGTTTATCGGACAGCCGGGGTCAGCCCCAGCATTTT
TRBV5-1	TRBJ1-2	.	.	CASSPRVQIESGYTF	TGCGCCAGCAGCCCCCGGGTCCAGATAGAGAGTGGCTACACCTTC
TRBV20-1	TRBJ2-7	TRBD1	few	CSARDGDRAWDEQYF	TGCAGTGCTAGAGATGGAGACAGGGCGTGGGACGAGCAGTACTTC
TRBV11-2	TRBJ2-1	TRBD2	few	CASSLATSGSGDEQFF	TGTGCCAGCAGCTTAGCCACTAGCGGGAGTGGGGATGAGCAGTTCTTC
TRBV5-1	TRBJ2-1	TRBD2	many	CASSPGGLVKYNEQFF	TGCGCCAGCAGCCCGGGGGGGTTGGTCAAATACAATGAGCAGTTCTTC
TRBV5-1	TRBJ2-2	TRBD1	few	CASRLVGTANTGELFF	TGCGCCAGCAGACTCGTCGGGACAGCGAACACCGGGGAGCTGTTTTTT
TRBV10-2	TRBJ2-5	.	few	CASSRAGNEETQYF	TGCGCCAGCAGTAGGGCAGGGAACGAAGAGACCCAGTACTTC
TRBV5-5	TRBJ1-1	TRBD1	few	CASSLAPDLGQGTRAFF	TGTGCCAGCAGCTTGGCTCCCGACCTCGGACAGGGGACGCGGGCTTTCTTT
TRBV10-2	TRBJ2-3	.	.	CASSSGDGDTQYF	TGCGCCAGCAGCTCCGGGGACGGGGATACGCAGTATTTT
TRBV5-1	TRBJ2-3	TRBD2	.	CASSRAGGAADTQYF	TGCGCCAGCAGCCGGGCGGGGGGCGCGGCAGATACGCAGTATTTT
TRBV9	TRBJ2-1	TRBD2	few	CASSVDGAGIYNEQFF	TGTGCCAGCAGCGTAGACGGAGCGGGGATCTACAATGAGCAGTTCTTC
TRBV5-1	TRBJ2-3	TRBD2	.	CASSRGTSLDTDTQYF	TGCGCCAGCAGCAGAGGGACTAGCCTCGACACAGATACGCAGTATTTT
TRBV7-9	TRBJ2-5	.	few	CASSLNPPQETQYF	TGTGCCAGCAGCTTAAACCCTCCGCAAGAGACCCAGTACTTC
TRBV9	TRBJ2-3	TRBD2	few	CASGGDWADTQYF	TGTGCCAGCGGGGGGGACTGGGCAGATACGCAGTATTTT
TRBV20-1	TRBJ1-2	.	.	CSARDQAYGYTF	TGCAGTGCCCGGGATCAGGCCTATGGCTACACCTTC
TRBV2	TRBJ2-7	.	.	CASSEALAVVPYF	TGTGCCAGCAGTGAAGCGTTGGCAGTCGTGCCGTACTTC
TRBV7-9	TRBJ2-5	.	.	CASTYRGGQETQYF	TGTGCCAGCACCTATCGGGGCGGGCAAGAGACCCAGTACTTC
TRBV20-1	TRBJ2-3	.	few	CSAKRAISSTDTQYF	TGCAGTGCGAAGAGGGCGATTTCTAGCACAGATACGCAGTATTTT
TRBV12-3/TRBV12-4	TRBJ1-1	TRBD1	.	CASSFLTGQGAAEAFF	TGTGCCAGCAGTTTCCTCACGGGACAGGGGGCCGCTGAAGCTTTCTTT
TRBV11-3	TRBJ2-1	TRBD2	.	CASSSGTSWEQFF	TGTGCCAGCAGCTCTGGGACTAGCTGGGAGCAGTTCTTC
TRBV29-1	TRBJ2-7	TRBD1	.	CSVEGDRAYEQYF	TGCAGCGTTGAGGGGGACAGGGCCTACGAGCAGTACTTC
TRBV5-1	TRBJ1-5	TRBD1	.	CASSLGTGGYQPQHF	TGCGCCAGCAGCTTGGGTACAGGGGGCTATCAGCCCCAGCATTTT
TRBV12-3/TRBV12-4	TRBJ2-3	TRBD2	.	CASSGYRGGPDTQYF	TGTGCCAGCAGTGGGTACCGGGGGGGCCCAGATACGCAGTATTTT
TRBV5-4	TRBJ2-1	.	.	CASSLAGRGDNEQFF	TGTGCCAGCAGCTTGGCAGGTAGGGGAGACAATGAGCAGTTCTTC
TRBV29-1	TRBJ2-7	TRBD1	few	CSVEDRDSAYEQYF	TGCAGCGTTGAAGACCGGGACAGCGCCTACGAGCAGTACTTC
TRBV29-1	TRBJ2-7	.	.	CSVEVTGTRSYEQYF	TGCAGCGTTGAGGTAACCGGGACGCGCTCCTACGAGCAGTACTTC
TRBV7-9	TRBJ2-1	TRBD2	.	CASSLGDYGGRAYNEQFF	TGTGCCAGCAGCTTAGGGGACTACGGCGGGAGGGCCTACAATGAGCAGTTCTTC
TRBV5-1	TRBJ2-1	TRBD1	.	CASSPATGVVSYNEQFF	TGCGCCAGCAGCCCGGCGACAGGGGTGGTATCCTACAATGAGCAGTTCTTC
TRBV5-1	TRBJ2-3	TRBD2	.	CASSRTSGGTTDTQYF	TGCGCCAGCAGTCGGACTAGCGGGGGGACCACAGATACGCAGTATTTT
TRBV7-8	TRBJ1-2	.	few	CASSLGVMDYGYTF	TGTGCCAGCAGCTTAGGGGTGATGGACTATGGCTACACCTTC
TRBV29-1	TRBJ2-1	TRBD2	.	CSVDQGLAGVEQFF	TGCAGCGTTGATCAGGGACTAGCGGGAGTTGAGCAGTTCTTC
TRBV6-2/TRBV6-3	TRBJ2-7	.	.	CASSAIAVLYEQYF	TGTGCCAGCAGTGCGATAGCGGTTCTCTACGAGCAGTACTTC